This TCR beta chain was found in a study of PD-1 blockade in classical Hodgkin lymphoma. Study-wide context: Patients were infused with nivolumab 3 mg/kg every 2 weeks.

Generated by immunoSEQ multiplex PCR, the TCRdb table keeps only in-frame clones and is missing some. The sample shows approximately 150,000 clones, about 78% of them seen only once. Germline CDR1 reads SGHNT; CDR2 reads YYREEE (reference sequence). The CDR3 totals 15 residues. J gave up 5 bases and V 0 bases, and 5 bases lay outside the gene matches. Study-level points and caveats: While CD8+ TCR diversity did not rise significantly by C4D1, CD4+ TCR diversity did. Causes of the repertoire differences remain undefined, possibly disease activity or prior therapy. Exclusion covered patients beginning nivolumab under 1 year post-ASCT.

This clone was observed a handful of times. The antigen remains unidentified. The patients all showed relapse after autologous stem cell transplantation, while their brentuximab vedotin exposure varied. The specimen comprised peripheral blood mononuclear cells (PBMCs), sampled before the second cycle of nivolumab. V and J are TRBV5-4 and TRBJ2-5; 9 nucleotides line up with TRBD1. The receptor's source is a human donor with classical Hodgkin lymphoma. DNA of the CDR3: TGTGCCAGCAGCTTGGGGGACAGGGCCCGGGAGACCCAGTACTTC. It yields the protein CASSLGDRARETQYF.